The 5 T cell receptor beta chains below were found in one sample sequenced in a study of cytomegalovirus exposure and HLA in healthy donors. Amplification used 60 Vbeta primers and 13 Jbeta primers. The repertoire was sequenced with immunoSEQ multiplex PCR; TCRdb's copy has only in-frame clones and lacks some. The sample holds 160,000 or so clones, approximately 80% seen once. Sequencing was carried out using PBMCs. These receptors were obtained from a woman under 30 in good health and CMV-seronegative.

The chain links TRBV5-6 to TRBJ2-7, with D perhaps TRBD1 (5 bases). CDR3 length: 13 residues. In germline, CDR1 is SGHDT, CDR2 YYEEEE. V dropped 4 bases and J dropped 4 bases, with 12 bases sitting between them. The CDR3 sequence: CASSPWGRYEQYF. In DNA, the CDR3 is TGTGCCAGCAGCCCCTGGGGCCGTTACGAGCAGTACTTC. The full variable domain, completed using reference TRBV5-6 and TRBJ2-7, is DAGVTQSPTHLIKTRGQQVTLRCSPKSGHDTVSWYQQALGQGPQFIFQYYEEEERQRGNFPDRFSGHQFPNYSSELNVNALLLGDSALYLCASSPWGRYEQYFGPGTRLTVT.

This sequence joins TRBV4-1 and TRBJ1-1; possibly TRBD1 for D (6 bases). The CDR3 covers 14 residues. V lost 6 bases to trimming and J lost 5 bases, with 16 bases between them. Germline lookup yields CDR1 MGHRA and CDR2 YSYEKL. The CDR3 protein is CASRLQGWGTEAFF. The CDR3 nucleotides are TGCGCCAGCAGGCTACAGGGATGGGGAACTGAAGCTTTCTTT.

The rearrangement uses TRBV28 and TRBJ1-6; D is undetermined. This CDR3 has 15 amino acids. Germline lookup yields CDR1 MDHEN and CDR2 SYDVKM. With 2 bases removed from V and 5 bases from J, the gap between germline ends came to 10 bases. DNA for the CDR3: TGTGCCAGCAGTTTACGTAATCAGAATAATTCACCCCTCCACTTT. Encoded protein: CASSLRNQNNSPLHF. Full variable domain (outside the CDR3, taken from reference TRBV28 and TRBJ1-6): DVKVTQSSRYLVKRTGEKVFLECVQDMDHENMFWYRQDPGLGLRLIYFSYDVKMKEKGDIPEGYSVSREKKERFSLILESASTNQTSMYLCASSLRNQNNSPLHFGNGTRLTVT.

In DNA, the CDR3 is TGTGCCAGCAGCTTGGCTGGCATTGAAGCTTTCTTT. Translation gives CASSLAGIEAFF. The V call is TRBV5-6, the J call TRBJ1-1; no reliable D call. Trimming stripped 0 bases from V and 7 bases from J, with 7 bases between. CDR3 size: 12 residues. Germline lookup yields CDR1 SGHDT and CDR2 YYEEEE.

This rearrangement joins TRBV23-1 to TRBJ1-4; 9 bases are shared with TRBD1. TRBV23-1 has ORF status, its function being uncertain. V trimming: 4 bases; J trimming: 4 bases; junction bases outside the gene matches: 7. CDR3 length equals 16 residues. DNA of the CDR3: TGCGCCAGCAGTCCCGGGACAGGGAGGGGTAATGAAAAACTGTTTTTT. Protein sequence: CASSPGTGRGNEKLFF.